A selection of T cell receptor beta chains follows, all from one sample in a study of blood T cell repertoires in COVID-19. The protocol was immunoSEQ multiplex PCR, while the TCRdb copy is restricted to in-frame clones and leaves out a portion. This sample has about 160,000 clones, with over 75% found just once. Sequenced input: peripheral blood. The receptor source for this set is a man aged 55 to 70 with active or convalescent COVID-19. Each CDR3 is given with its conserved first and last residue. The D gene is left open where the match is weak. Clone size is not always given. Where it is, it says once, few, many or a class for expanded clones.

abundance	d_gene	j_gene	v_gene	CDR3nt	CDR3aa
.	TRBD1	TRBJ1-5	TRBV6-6	TGTGCCAGCAGCCGACACGGACAGGCCGGAGGGGCCAATCAGCCCCAGCATTTT	CASSRHGQAGGANQPQHF
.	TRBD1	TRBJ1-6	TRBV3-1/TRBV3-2	TGTGCCAGCAGCCAAAGTGACAGGGGTTTTTGGTCACCCCTCCACTTT	CASSQSDRGFWSPLHF
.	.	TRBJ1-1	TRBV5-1	TGCGCCAGCAGCCCGGGACAGAACACTGAAGCTTTCTTT	CASSPGQNTEAFF
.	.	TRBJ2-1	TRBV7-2	TGTGCCAGCAGCGATCAGACCGGAGCCTCCTACAATGAGCAGTTCTTC	CASSDQTGASYNEQFF
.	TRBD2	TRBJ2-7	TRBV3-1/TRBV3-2	TGTGCCAGCAGCCGAATGTTCAATAGCGGGACTAGTTCCTACGAGCAGTACTTC	CASSRMFNSGTSSYEQYF
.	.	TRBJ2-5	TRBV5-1	TGCGCCAGCAGCTTGAACGGTTGGGAGACCCAGTACTTC	CASSLNGWETQYF
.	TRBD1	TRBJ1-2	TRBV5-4	TGTGCCAGCAGCGAACCGGGACAGGGGCCGACGGGTGGCTACACCTTC	CASSEPGQGPTGGYTF
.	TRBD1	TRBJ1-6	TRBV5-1	TGCGCCAGCAGCTTAGGACAGGGGAAAGATTCACCCCTCCACTTT	CASSLGQGKDSPLHF
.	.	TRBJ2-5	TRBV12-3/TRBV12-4	TGTGCCAGCAGATTACTAGAGCAAGAGACCCAGTACTTC	CASRLLEQETQYF
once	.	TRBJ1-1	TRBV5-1	TGCGCCAGCAGCTTGAGTGGACAGAACACTGAAGCTTTCTTT	CASSLSGQNTEAFF
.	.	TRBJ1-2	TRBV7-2	TGTGCCAGCAGCTCGAAACTCGGGGGGGCGAGTGGCTACACCTTC	CASSSKLGGASGYTF
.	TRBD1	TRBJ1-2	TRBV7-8	TGTGCCAGCAGCTTATTCTTACAGGGGGCGACTGGCTATGGCTACACCTTC	CASSLFLQGATGYGYTF
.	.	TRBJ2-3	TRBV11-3	TGTGCCAGCAGCTCCAATGGGGGGGCATTCACAGATACGCAGTATTTT	CASSSNGGAFTDTQYF
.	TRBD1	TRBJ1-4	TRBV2	TGTGCCAGCAGTACAGGGGTTGAAAAACTGTTTTTT	CASSTGVEKLFF
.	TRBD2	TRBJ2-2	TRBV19	TGTGCCAGTAGGCGGACTAGAACCGGGGAGCTGTTTTTT	CASRRTRTGELFF
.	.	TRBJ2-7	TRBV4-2	TGTGCCAGCAGCCAAGATTCCCCGTACGAGCAGTACTTC	CASSQDSPYEQYF
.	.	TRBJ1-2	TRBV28	TGTGCCAGCAGTTTACAGGCCGGGAATGGCTACACCTTC	CASSLQAGNGYTF
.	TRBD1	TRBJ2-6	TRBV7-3	TGTGCCAGCAGCTCGCGGGCCCCCGGGACAGGGTTTGTTGGGGCCAACGTCCTGACTTTC	CASSSRAPGTGFVGANVLTF
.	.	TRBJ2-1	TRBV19	TGTGCCAGTAGTAGGCCTTTACAGGGTGGTAGAGAAGGATCCTACAATGAGCAGTTCTTC	CASSRPLQGGREGSYNEQFF
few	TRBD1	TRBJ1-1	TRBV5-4	TGTGCCAGCAGTCGCCCAGGGGGCCTCATGAACACTGAAGCTTTCTTT	CASSRPGGLMNTEAFF
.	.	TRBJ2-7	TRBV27	TGTGCCAGCAGTCTAGCCACCGGGATTAACGAGCAGTACTTC	CASSLATGINEQYF
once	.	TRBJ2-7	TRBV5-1	TGCGCCAGCAGCTTGGCCTCCAGGGTGGACGAGCAGTACTTC	CASSLASRVDEQYF
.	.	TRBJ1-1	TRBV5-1	TGCGCCAGCAGCCCGGCGTTGGGCGTTGAAGCTTTCTTT	CASSPALGVEAFF
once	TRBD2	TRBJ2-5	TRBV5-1	TGCGCCAGCAGCTCGATAGCGGGAGCCAGAGAGACCCAGTACTTC	CASSSIAGARETQYF
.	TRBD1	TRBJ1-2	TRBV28	TGTGCCAGCAGTCAACAGGGGGCAGGCTACACCTTC	CASSQQGAGYTF
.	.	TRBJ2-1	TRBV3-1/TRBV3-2	TGTGCCAGCAGCACCCAAACAGCTTACAATGAGCAGTTCTTC	CASSTQTAYNEQFF
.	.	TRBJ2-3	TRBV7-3	TGTGCCAGCAGCTTAACCCCCGCTAGCGCGGGCACAGATACGCAGTATTTT	CASSLTPASAGTDTQYF
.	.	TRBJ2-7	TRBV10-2	TGCGCCAGCAGTGAGTCTAGCCCCCTCTACGAGCAGTACTTC	CASSESSPLYEQYF
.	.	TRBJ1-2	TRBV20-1	TGCAGTTCCACAGAAAACTATGGCTACACCTTC	CSSTENYGYTF
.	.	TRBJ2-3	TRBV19	TGTGCCAGTAGTATAGCTGATACGCAGTATTTT	CASSIADTQYF
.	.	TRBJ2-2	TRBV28	TGTGCCAGCAGTTGGAGGACCGGGGAGCTGTTTTTT	CASSWRTGELFF
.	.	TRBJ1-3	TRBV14	TGTGCCAGCAGCCAAGACGTGACAGGAGTTGGAAACACCATATATTTT	CASSQDVTGVGNTIYF
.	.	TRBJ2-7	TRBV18	TGTGCCAGCTCACCAGGGGTAGCGTACGAGCAGTACTTC	CASSPGVAYEQYF
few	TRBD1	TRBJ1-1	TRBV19	TGTGCCAGTAGTTCTCCGGGACAGGGGGCATCGGGAGCTTTCTTT	CASSSPGQGASGAFF
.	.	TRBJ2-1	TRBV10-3	TGTGCCATCAGAGACCTCGGGTCCTACAATGAGCAGTTCTTC	CAIRDLGSYNEQFF
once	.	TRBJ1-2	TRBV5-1	TGCGCCAGCAGCCCCTCGGGGGGGGCTAACTATGGCTACACCTTC	CASSPSGGANYGYTF
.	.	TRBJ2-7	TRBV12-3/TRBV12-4	TGTGCCAGCAGCGGGAGACTGAGCGAGCAGTACTTC	CASSGRLSEQYF
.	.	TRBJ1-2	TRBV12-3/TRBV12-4	TGTGCCAGCAGTGTGCAGGGTTACGGCTACACCTTC	CASSVQGYGYTF
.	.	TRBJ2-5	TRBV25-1	TGTGCCAGCAGTGACCAAACAAGGGGTGAGACCCAGTACTTC	CASSDQTRGETQYF
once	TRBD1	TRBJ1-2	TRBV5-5	TGTGCCAGCAGCTCCGTGGGACAGGGACCATCCTATGGCTACACCTTC	CASSSVGQGPSYGYTF
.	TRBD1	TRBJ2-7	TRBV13	TGTGCCAGCAGTCCCCCACAGGGGGCTCTCGACGAGCAGTACTTC	CASSPPQGALDEQYF
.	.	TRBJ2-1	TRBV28	TGTGCCAGCATCTCTGCACTAGCTCTAAAAAGTGGTGAGCAGTTCTTC	CASISALALKSGEQFF
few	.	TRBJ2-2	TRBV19	TGTGCCAGTAAAGGGAGTATCACCGGGGAGCTGTTTTTT	CASKGSITGELFF
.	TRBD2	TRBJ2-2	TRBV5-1	TGCGCCAGCAGCCCGGGACTAGCGGGACTGGCTTACACCGGGGAGCTGTTTTTT	CASSPGLAGLAYTGELFF
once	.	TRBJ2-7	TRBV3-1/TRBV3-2	TGTGCCAGCAGCCCCCACGACAGCTACGAGCAGTACTTC	CASSPHDSYEQYF